The source of this TCR beta chain is a study of tissue T cells after allogeneic stem cell transplantation. Trimming cost V 0 bases and J 6 bases; bases outside gene matches: 1. The germline gives CDR1 KGHPV, CDR2 FQNQEV (reference sequence). The CDR3 is 15 amino acids. The repertoire was sequenced with immunoSEQ multiplex PCR; TCRdb's copy has only in-frame clones and lacks some. The sample holds about 4,000 clones, approximately 50% seen once. Time point specified: mouse harvest day 14 after allogeneic transplant. Tail vein injection delivered 10^7 T-cell-depleted bone marrow cells and 10^6 splenic CD5+ T cells. In the case of this clone: These gene names are mouse names. The sequenced fragment ends 1 residue before the CDR3 boundary, so the rest is inferred from the germline J gene.

The sample consisted of gut tissue. The receptor's source is a female BALB/c mouse given C57BL/6 T cells with graft-versus-host disease after an allogeneic hematopoietic cell transplant. The gene calls are TRBV26 and TRBJ2-7, with 14 bases aligning to TRBD2. The CDR3 sequence is CASSLSGTGGAEQYF. The sequenced CDR3 bases are TGTGCCAGCAGTCTGTCCGGGACTGGGGGGGCTGAACAGTAC.